The 17 T cell receptor beta chains reported below all come from one sample, sequenced in a study of cytomegalovirus exposure and HLA in healthy donors. Generated by immunoSEQ multiplex PCR, the TCRdb table keeps only in-frame clones and is missing some. The sample lists some 140,000 clones; around 84% were seen once. The source material was PBMCs. These TCRs come from a human donor in good health.

The CDR3 sequence is CASSTVGRYYQPQHF. In nucleotides, the CDR3 is TGTGCCAGTAGTACCGTCGGGAGATACTATCAGCCCCAGCATTTT. The V gene is TRBV19, the J gene TRBJ1-5; D not certain. V lost 4 bases and J lost 5, with 15 bases in between. The germline CDR1 and CDR2 sequences are LNHDA and SQIVND (reference sequence). The CDR3 length is 15 residues.

This clone was found once. V usage is TRBV5-1 and J usage is TRBJ2-7, with D unresolved. The CDR3 consists of 14 residues. Per germline, CDR1 SGHRS and CDR2 YFSETQ. V was cut by 0 bases and J by 4 bases, with 11 bases left in between. The CDR3 reads CASSLGGNSYEQYF. The CDR3, as DNA: TGCGCCAGCAGCTTGGGTGGTAATAGTTACGAGCAGTACTTC.

V is TRBV7-2 and J is TRBJ2-1; the D gene is possibly TRBD1 (5 bases). The V gene lost 2 bases and the J gene lost 1 base, with 9 bases spanning the gap. This CDR3 contains 15 residues. From germline, CDR1 is SGHTA and CDR2 FQGNSA. CDR3 loop: CASSLSGNSYNEQFF. CDR3 nucleotides: TGTGCCAGCAGCTTATCAGGGAATTCCTACAATGAGCAGTTCTTC.

This sequence joins TRBV11-2 and TRBJ1-3; D is unresolved. Looked up from germline, CDR1 is SGHAT and CDR2 is FQNNGV. This CDR3 has 16 residues. Trimming pared 0 bases from V and 0 bases from J, leaving 9 bases between. For the CDR3, the DNA is TGTGCCAGCAGCTTAGATGAGTATTTCTCTGGAAACACCATATATTTT. Amino acid sequence: CASSLDEYFSGNTIYF.

This sequence joins TRBV27 and TRBJ1-2; 10 positions match TRBD1. The CDR3 has 17 residues. V trimming: 1 base; J trimming: 8 bases; junction bases outside the gene matches: 13. Germline CDR1 is MNHEY and CDR2 is SMNVEV (reference sequence). CDR3 sequence (DNA): TGTGCCAGCAGTTTATTAGGGACAGGGGCCGGTCGAGAGGGCTACACCTTC. As protein: CASSLLGTGAGREGYTF.

This rearrangement joins TRBV2 to TRBJ2-7; 9 positions agree with TRBD1. This CDR3 is built from 17 residues. The ends lost 5 bases at V and 7 bases at J; junction bases unmatched: 18. Germline CDR1 is SNHLY and CDR2 is FYNNEI. The CDR3 sequence is CASSSTPDRGPSGEQYF. CDR3 sequence (DNA): TGTGCCAGCAGTTCTACCCCGGACAGGGGCCCCTCGGGGGAGCAGTACTTC.

The chain employs TRBV4-2 and TRBJ2-3, with D possibly TRBD2 on 6 matching bases. The germline V gene has CDR1 LGHNA and CDR2 YNFKEQ. The CDR3 covers 16 residues. V lost 0 bases and J lost 0, with 10 bases in between. The CDR3 DNA is TGTGCCAGCAGCCAAGACTGGACTACCAGCACAGATACGCAGTATTTT. Translating gives CASSQDWTTSTDTQYF.

The CDR3 protein is CAWSSADRTGHINYGYTF. CDR3 bases: TGTGCCTGGAGTTCCGCCGACCGGACAGGTCATATTAACTATGGCTACACCTTC. The rearrangement links TRBV30 to TRBJ1-2; TRBD1 matches at 7 bases. CDR1 GTSNPN and CDR2 SVGIG come from the germline V gene (reference sequence). After removal of 2 bases from V and 1 base from J, the junction contained 16 bases not matched to a gene. The CDR3 length is 18 residues.

This clone came up once. This chain links TRBV12-5 with TRBJ1-5; the D is unclear. The CDR3 extends over 14 amino acids. V lost 5 bases, J lost 0 bases, and 8 bases lay in between. In germline, CDR1 is LGHNT, CDR2 FRNRAP. The CDR3 bases are TGTGCTAGTGGTAACGGGGATAGCAATCAGCCCCAGCATTTT. Amino acids: CASGNGDSNQPQHF.

V is TRBV9 and J is TRBJ1-1; 8 bases align to TRBD1. The junction had 2 bases not matched to a gene; V was cut back by 0 bases and J by 1 base. The germline CDR1 and CDR2 sequences are SGDLS and YYNGEE. The CDR3 is made up of 15 amino acids. The CDR3, as DNA: TGTGCCAGCAGCGTAGGTACAGGGGGGAACACTGAAGCTTTCTTT. Translated, it gives CASSVGTGGNTEAFF.

This rearrangement joins TRBV2 to TRBJ2-1; 11 bases line up with TRBD2. The length of the CDR3 is 14 residues. CDR1 and CDR2 (germline): SNHLY, FYNNEI. V was clipped by 6 bases and J by 6 bases; unmatched bases: 4. CDR3 protein: CASRETSGSNEQFF. DNA of the CDR3: TGTGCCAGCAGGGAAACTAGCGGGAGCAATGAGCAGTTCTTC.

The chain recombines TRBV28 with TRBJ2-3; D may be TRBD2 (6 bases). Germline V CDR1 and CDR2: MDHEN, SYDVKM. The V end was cut by 8 bases, the J end by 6 bases, with 6 bases between. This CDR3 comprises 10 residues. The chain's CDR3 is CASGGDTQYF. The DNA for the CDR3 is TGTGCCAGCGGGGGGGATACGCAGTATTTT. The complete variable domain, with remaining parts taken from reference TRBV28 and TRBJ2-3, reads DVKVTQSSRYLVKRTGEKVFLECVQDMDHENMFWYRQDPGLGLRLIYFSYDVKMKEKGDIPEGYSVSREKKERFSLILESASTNQTSMYLCASGGDTQYFGPGTRLTVL.

The chain joins TRBV27 to TRBJ2-7, with a weak D call TRBD2 (6 bases). Germline lookup yields CDR1 MNHEY and CDR2 SMNVEV (reference sequence). V gave up 4 bases and J gave up 0 bases, with 13 bases separating them. CDR3 length: 15 amino acids. This CDR3 reads CASSSTPGDSYEQYF. DNA for the CDR3: TGTGCCAGCAGTTCCACTCCGGGAGACTCCTACGAGCAGTACTTC.

V gene TRBV7-2 combines with J gene TRBJ2-7, with 8 bases matching TRBD1. V gave up 4 bases and J gave up 7 bases; unmatched junction bases: 12. This CDR3 spans 15 amino acids. Germline V gives CDR1 SGHTA, CDR2 FQGNSA. The CDR3 region is CASSSPTRGRWEQYF. For the CDR3, the DNA is TGTGCCAGCAGCTCACCCACCAGGGGGCGTTGGGAGCAGTACTTC. Based on the CDR3 plus reference TRBV7-2 and TRBJ2-7, the full variable domain is GAGVSQSPSNKVTEKGKDVELRCDPISGHTALYWYRQSLGQGLEFLIYFQGNSAPDKSGLPSDRFSAERTGGSVSTLTIQRTQQEDSAVYLCASSSPTRGRWEQYFGPGTRLTVT.

J is TRBJ2-3 and V is TRBV6-6; D might be TRBD2 (5 bases). Germline loops: CDR1 MNHNY, CDR2 SVGAGI (reference sequence). V dropped 6 bases and J dropped 4 bases, with 14 bases sitting between them. The CDR3 is 14 residues long. The CDR3 spells CASSILGLSDTQYF. In DNA form, the CDR3 reads TGTGCCAGCAGCATACTTGGACTGTCAGATACGCAGTATTTT.

This sequence joins TRBV19 and TRBJ2-7; 7 nucleotides align to TRBD1. The V and J ends lost 6 bases and 4 bases, in that order; junction bases with no gene match: 6. The CDR3 runs 13 residues. Germline CDR1 and CDR2: LNHDA and SQIVND (reference sequence). The CDR3 DNA follows: TGTGCCAGTAGAGGGACAGCGACGTACGAGCAGTACTTC. This encodes CASRGTATYEQYF.

V gene TRBV18 combines with J gene TRBJ1-4; possible D gene TRBD1, 5 bases. The CDR3 extends over 15 amino acids. Germline V gives CDR1 KGHSH, CDR2 LQKENI. The V end lost 6 bases, the J end lost 4 bases, and 15 bases lay between the germline ends. CDR3 amino acids: CASSPRGGSNEKLFF. The CDR3 DNA sequence: TGTGCCAGCTCCCCTCGGGGGGGGAGTAATGAAAAACTGTTTTTT. Complete variable domain (other parts from reference TRBV18 and TRBJ1-4): NAGVMQNPRHLVRRRGQEARLRCSPMKGHSHVYWYRQLPEEGLKFMVYLQKENIIDESGMPKERFSAEFPKEGPSILRIQQVVRGDSAAYFCASSPRGGSNEKLFFGSGTQLSVL.